This T cell receptor beta chain was captured in a study of early T cells in non-severe SARS-CoV-2 infection. Study background: Unsorted whole blood bulk RNA was sequenced, with unpaired chains.

The CDR3 is 12 amino acids. V shed 6 bases and J shed 2 bases, with 10 bases lying between them. Germline V gives CDR1 SQVTM, CDR2 ANQGSEA. Notes on this clonotype: Its matching antigen is unknown.

Whole-study results and caveats: Database matching using VDJdb favored anti-spike CD8 responses, with private and CD4 specificities left missing.

Individually, cDNA molecules had unique molecular identifiers attached to them. TCRdb analysed the 5' RACE reads with MiXCR anew, one entry per CDR3 protein. Of under 70,000 distinct CDR3 sequences in the sample, just under 15% are singletons; the top ten hold over 8%. This specimen was whole blood, taken at baseline. This TCR was recovered from an adult who was a healthcare worker with PCR-confirmed SARS-CoV-2 infection or an uninfected control (not recorded which). The chain uses TRBV29-1 and TRBJ2-5; D gene unclear. In DNA form, the CDR3 reads TGCAGCGTCCCACTTCAGCAAGAGACCCAGTACTTC. Amino acid sequence: CSVPLQQETQYF.